Detailed here is one T cell receptor beta chain. This entry belongs to a study of T cell changes during pregnancy in multiple sclerosis. The CDR3 is made up of 14 amino acids. Germline CDR1 and CDR2: SGHDT and YYEEEE. Losses at the gene ends were 0 bases for V and 3 bases for J; bases not matched to a gene: 3. Profiled with immunoSEQ multiplex PCR; TCRdb holds only in-frame clones, not every one. The data hold roughly 56,000 clones, with roughly 87% observed a single time. This receptor was obtained from a female donor with multiple sclerosis, enrolled in a pregnancy study. The chain is built from TRBV5-6 and TRBJ2-7; 7 nucleotides align to TRBD1. Source: peripheral blood, taken in the first trimester of pregnancy. CDR3 loop: CASSLGAGGYEQYF. In DNA, the CDR3 is TGTGCCAGCAGCTTGGGTGCAGGGGGCTACGAGCAGTACTTC.